This record covers a single T cell receptor (beta chain). The data stem from a study of control samples from healthy donors and cancer patients. The V gene lost 3 bases and the J gene lost 5 bases, with 21 bases spanning the gap. Germline V gene sequence: CDR1 SGHNT, CDR2 YYREEE (reference sequence). The CDR3 loop spans 16 amino acids. The table came from immunoSEQ multiplex PCR; TCRdb's copy has only in-frame clones and leaves some out. In the table there are more than 70,000 clones, approximately 90% of which are singletons. The rearrangement links TRBV5-4 to TRBJ2-7, with D perhaps matching TRBD1 (6 bases). The sequence was obtained from a woman in her twenties or thirties in good health. The sample comprised blood. The CDR3 loop reads CASSSDVRGWGDEQYF. CDR3 sequence (DNA): TGTGCCAGCAGCTCCGATGTCAGGGGTTGGGGTGACGAGCAGTACTTC.